This TCR beta chain comes out of a study of blood T cell repertoires in COVID-19. The CDR3 loop spans 15 amino acids. With 1 base removed from V and 6 bases from J, the gap between germline ends came to 13 bases. Germline CDR1 is LGHDT and CDR2 is YNNKEL (reference sequence). Recruited during active infection, patients (from Seattle) were subsequently followed longitudinally. Data came from immunoSEQ multiplex PCR; TCRdb stores just in-frame clones and leaves some out. The sample has some 220,000 clones, about 93% seen once. The sample comprised peripheral blood. The V call is TRBV3-1 (or the pseudogene TRBV3-2), the J call TRBJ1-3, with D tentatively TRBD1 (5 bases). The sequence derives from a man younger than 45 with COVID-19, enrolled during active disease. The CDR3 reads CASSQAGGKPNTIYF. CDR3 DNA: TGTGCCAGCAGCCAAGCCGGGGGAAAACCAAACACCATATATTTT.